This TCR beta chain was sequenced during a study of shared clonotypes between healthy human individuals. Notes on the study in general: Sampling included only blood; tissue repertoires likely differ. Clonotypes that were shared across a few donors made up around 5% of naive CD4 clonotypes.

This clone was detected only once. No antigen is known for it. A CD45RA+ naive subset and a CD45RA-negative memory subset were split from CD4+ cells. Sorted-subset replicate PCRs used 150 to 200 ng DNA, tens of thousands of T cell genomes. Clones were sequenced by immunoSEQ multiplex PCR, and TCRdb holds only the in-frame ones, with some missing. The table records more than 2 million clones, under 97% of them present only once. This CDR3 contains 13 residues. V lost 5 bases and J lost 1, with 9 bases in between. Per the germline V gene, CDR1 is SGHDT and CDR2 is YYEEEE. The source of this sequence is a young man in good health. This chain connects TRBV5-6 to TRBJ2-5; tentatively, D is TRBD1 or TRBD2 (6 bases each). The specimen was naive CD4+ T cells sorted from blood. Stated subset: CD45RA+ positively selected. In nucleotides, the CDR3 is TGTGCCAGCAGAGGGGGGCCCCAAGAGACCCAGTACTTC. This translates into CASRGGPQETQYF.